These 15 T cell receptor beta chains came from one sample sequenced in a study of T cells in tumors after PD-1 blockade. Profiled with immunoSEQ multiplex PCR; TCRdb holds only in-frame clones, not every one. Of about 63,000 clones listed, roughly 70% are singletons. The sequenced sample was PBMCs, obtained after anti-PD-1 treatment. Receptor source: a human donor with basal cell carcinoma.

This clone showed up just once. The V call is TRBV3-1 (or the pseudogene TRBV3-2), the J call TRBJ2-1, with 8 bases identical to TRBD2. CDR3 size: 16 residues. Unmatched junction bases numbered 10, after V lost 2 bases and J lost 7 bases. Per the germline V gene, CDR1 is LGHDT and CDR2 is YNNKEL (reference sequence). The CDR3 region has the DNA TGTGCCAGCAGCCAATTTCCCCGGGGGGGCAGTAATGAGCAGTTCTTC. Translating it yields CASSQFPRGGSNEQFF.

V gene TRBV11-3 combines with J gene TRBJ2-5, with 7 bases that match TRBD2. Germline CDR1 and CDR2: SGHNT and YENEEA. There are 14 residues in the CDR3. Unmatched junction bases numbered 8, after V lost 5 bases and J lost 5 bases. CDR3 DNA sequence: TGTGCCAGCAGCCTTGGTGGGGGGGTCGAGACCCAGTACTTC. Protein product: CASSLGGGVETQYF.

The chain joins TRBV11-3 to TRBJ2-1; 8 nucleotides line up with TRBD2. This CDR3 is 15 amino acids long. The V gene's germline CDR1 is SGHNT and CDR2 YENEEA. J lost 7 bases, V lost 2 bases, and 7 bases had no gene match. CDR3 residues: CASSLLGGARNEQFF. DNA of the CDR3: TGTGCCAGCAGCTTACTCGGGGGGGCTCGGAATGAGCAGTTCTTC.

The V call is TRBV28, the J call TRBJ1-3, with 7 bases matching TRBD1. V lost 7 bases, J lost 9 bases, and 18 bases stayed unmatched. The CDR3 covers 16 residues. Germline lookup yields CDR1 MDHEN and CDR2 SYDVKM. The CDR3 here is CASTPLGTGARGTIYF. The CDR3 DNA follows: TGTGCCAGCACCCCCTTGGGCACAGGGGCGAGGGGCACCATATATTTT.

V gene TRBV25-1 combines with J gene TRBJ1-3; possible D gene TRBD1, 6 bases. CDR1 MGHDK and CDR2 SYGVNS come from the germline V gene. The V end lost 8 bases, the J end lost 1 base, and 9 bases lay between the germline ends. There are 13 residues in the CDR3. This CDR3 reads CASVQGSGNTIYF. CDR3 in DNA: TGTGCCAGCGTCCAGGGGTCTGGAAACACCATATATTTT.

The gene calls are TRBV7-8 and TRBJ1-2; 9 nucleotides match TRBD1. The CDR3 covers 14 residues. Unmatched junction bases numbered 3, after V lost 3 bases and J lost 4 bases. CDR1 and CDR2 (germline): SGHVS, FQNEAQ. The CDR3 DNA follows: TGTGCCAGCAGCTTCCCGGGACAGGGCTATGGCTACACCTTC. Protein sequence: CASSFPGQGYGYTF.

The rearrangement links TRBV19 to TRBJ1-2; D ambiguous. This CDR3 comprises 15 residues. V shed 7 bases and J shed 4 bases, with 19 bases lying between them. Germline CDR1 and CDR2: LNHDA and SQIVND (reference sequence). The CDR3 reads CASTDMWASTYGYTF. The CDR3, as DNA: TGTGCCAGTACCGATATGTGGGCCTCCACCTATGGCTACACCTTC.

V usage is TRBV30 and J usage is TRBJ1-1, with D unclear. Germline assignment: CDR1 GTSNPN and CDR2 SVGIG (reference sequence). The CDR3 is 12 amino acids. V lost 8 bases, J lost 6 bases, and 16 bases lay in between. CDR3 in DNA: TGTGCCGGGATGAGGTTTGGGGCTGAAGCTTTCTTT. Its translation is CAGMRFGAEAFF.

This clone was recorded once. The chain employs TRBV7-9 and TRBJ2-1; possibly TRBD1 or TRBD2 for D (5 bases each). In germline, CDR1 is SEHNR, CDR2 FQNEAQ (reference sequence). The V end was cut by 3 bases, the J end by 7 bases, with 10 bases between. The CDR3 covers 13 residues. CDR3 nucleotide sequence: TGTGCCAGCAGCTTGCTAGAGGGGAATGAGCAGTTCTTC. Amino acid sequence: CASSLLEGNEQFF.

V and J are TRBV29-1 and TRBJ2-2; D is uncertain. The CDR3 contains 16 residues. With 5 bases removed from V and 2 bases from J, the gap between germline ends came to 18 bases. CDR1 is SQVTM and CDR2 is ANQGSEA in the germline V gene. CDR3 protein: CSVIPTEGRNTGELFF. CDR3 DNA: TGCAGCGTTATCCCGACGGAAGGTCGAAACACCGGGGAGCTGTTTTTT.

The chain couples TRBV7-2 to TRBJ1-5, with 8 bases fitting TRBD1. V gave up 0 bases and J gave up 4 bases; unmatched junction bases: 2. CDR3 length: 15 amino acids. CDR1 is SGHTA, CDR2 FQGNSA, per germline. The CDR3 here is CASSLAGQVNQPQHF. The CDR3 bases are TGTGCCAGCAGCTTAGCGGGACAGGTTAATCAGCCCCAGCATTTT.

The rearrangement joins TRBV11-3 to TRBJ2-6; D is uncertain. Germline assignment: CDR1 SGHNT and CDR2 YENEEA. V gave up 5 bases and J gave up 2 bases, with 16 bases separating them. The CDR3 length is 17 residues. The DNA of the CDR3 is TGTGCCAGCAGCCCAGAGGAAGGAATGACTGGGGCCAACGTCCTGACTTTC. It encodes CASSPEEGMTGANVLTF.

This clone was seen a handful of times. Relative to the germline gene, one junction end is altered; a read error may explain this. This sequence joins TRBV6-5 and TRBJ1-3; D perhaps matches TRBD1 (5 bases). Germline CDR1 MNHEY, CDR2 SVGAGI. The CDR3 has 15 residues. Here the CDR3 reads CATSIERGFGDTIYF. In DNA form, the CDR3 reads TGTGCCACCTCTATAGAGAGGGGATTTGGAGACACCATATATTTT.

This clone was seen once. The chain combines TRBV30 with TRBJ1-4; D is unclear. Germline V gives CDR1 GTSNPN, CDR2 SVGIG (reference sequence). This CDR3 comprises 14 residues. The V gene lost 3 bases and the J gene lost 0 bases, with 8 bases spanning the gap. CDR3 region: CAWRPLSTNEKLFF. The DNA for the CDR3 is TGTGCCTGGAGACCCCTATCAACTAATGAAAAACTGTTTTTT.

The gene calls are TRBV15 and TRBJ2-3; the D is unclear. The CDR3 has 16 amino acids. The germline V gene has CDR1 LNHNV and CDR2 YYDKDF (reference sequence). Trimming took 0 bases from V and 3 from J, leaving 13 bases between them. This CDR3 is CATSRDLGIGTDTQYF. The CDR3 coding sequence is TGTGCCACCAGCAGAGATCTTGGGATTGGGACAGATACGCAGTATTTT.